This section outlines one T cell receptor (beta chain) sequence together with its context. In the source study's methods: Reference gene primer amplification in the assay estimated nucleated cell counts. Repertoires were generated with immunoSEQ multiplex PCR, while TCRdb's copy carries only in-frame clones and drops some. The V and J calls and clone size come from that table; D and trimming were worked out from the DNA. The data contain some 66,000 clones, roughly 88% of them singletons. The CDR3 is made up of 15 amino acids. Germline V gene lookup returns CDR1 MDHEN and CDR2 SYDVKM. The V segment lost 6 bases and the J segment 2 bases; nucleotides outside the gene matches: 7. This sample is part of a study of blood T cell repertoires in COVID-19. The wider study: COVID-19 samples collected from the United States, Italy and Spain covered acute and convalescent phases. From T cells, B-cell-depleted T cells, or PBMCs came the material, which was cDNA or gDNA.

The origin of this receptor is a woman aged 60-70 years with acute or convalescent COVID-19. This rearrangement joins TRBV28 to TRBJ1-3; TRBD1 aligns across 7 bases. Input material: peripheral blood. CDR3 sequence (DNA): TGTGCCAGCAGGCCGGACAGGACTCCTGGAAACACCATATATTTT. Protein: CASRPDRTPGNTIYF.